The T cell receptor beta chain under discussion was sequenced for a study of identical twins (dated by TCRdb to about 2016). As for the study more broadly: The study deep-sequenced TCR alpha and beta repertoires from monozygotic twins, unrelated adults of various ages and cord blood to test whether fetal clonotypes persist. To rule out contamination, the twin experiments were replicated at different times with different library preparation protocols.

General study outcomes and caveats: Compared with coincidental sharing between unrelated individuals, out-of-frame TCR alpha sequences shared between twins showed an excess of sequences with low generation probability. In monozygotic twins, out-of-frame TCR alpha sharing was systematically underestimated by recombination models, although the models agreed with sharing between unrelated individuals. Invariant T cells such as MAIT and iNKT could partly confound zero-insertion analyses, though diverse VJ usage argued against this for most clonotypes. Excess twin sharing in beta out-of-frame sequences was weaker because fewer shared sequences lowered the signal-to-noise ratio. Conclusions relied on cross-sectional statistical analysis, since the same donors could not be followed over many years. Fewer insertions were carried by abundant cord blood beta clonotypes, a similar but weaker trend appeared in young adult naive repertoires, and no such trend appeared in memory repertoires.

The library was obtained by 5' RACE. The listed sequencing device is Illumina HiSeq 2000. A universal primer binding site was added through template switching, and the final cDNA carried a unique molecular identifier so that TCR cDNA molecules could be counted accurately. First-strand cDNA for TCR alpha and beta chains was synthesized from specific primers in the conserved constant-segment region. To control for contamination, every cDNA library carried two barcodes: a SMART-Mk sample barcode plus Illumina barcodes. TruSeq adapter sequences, together with Illumina sample barcodes, were added in two successive PCR steps. The Illumina HiSeq platform was used with custom primers to sequence TCR alpha and beta cDNA libraries. In the source study's methods: MiGEC processed the raw reads to extract unique molecular identifiers, while MiXCR was used to determine the CDR3 positions. For each individual, recombination models were inferred using an EM algorithm with the repgenHMM and IGoR tools. The tcR package in R was used for shared clonotype analysis, with sharing normalized by the product of cloneset sizes. To study raw recombination free of thymic and clonal selection effects, out-of-frame nonproductive sequences were analyzed. Clones were called with MiXCR by TCRdb after fastp trimmed the public reads at Q25, and only in-frame beta chains were retained. CDR3 protein duplicates are merged, each entry listing the most common genes and DNA. Clone size and V and J calls follow TCRdb, not the original study. Within this sample are roughly 720,000 distinct CDR3 sequences, with 18% of them counted one time only. About an eighth of the sample goes to the ten largest clones.

There are a few counts of this clonotype. Its antigen is not yet known. Base-call qualities are not available, and no considerably larger clone is one nucleotide away. Relative to germline, V is missing 6 bases and J is missing 8 bases, with 8 bases of the junction outside any gene match. The germline V gene encodes CDR1 MNHNS and CDR2 SASEGT. Reading from cysteine to phenylalanine, the CDR3 counts 16 amino acids. CDR3 DNA only is kept here, 48 bases in frame from base 1. Every donor was a healthy Caucasian. Three pairs of female monozygotic twins, all aged roughly 18 to 29 years, were included in the twin cohort. Peripheral blood mononuclear cells were the source from which RNA for the TCR libraries was isolated. These data were likewise used in another study, on T cells expressing NK-cell markers. Per that second paper: Three sorted T-cell subsets (CD3+CD56+NKG2C+, CD3+CD56+NKG2C- and CD3+CD56-NKG2C+) from several donors had their TCR beta-chain repertoires profiled. Among the eight sequenced donors, seven were HCMV-seropositive and one was HCMV-seronegative. In several experiments an anti-gammadeltaTCR antibody was added to restrict sorting to alphabetaTCR-expressing T cells. In over five donors, the dominant CD3+CD56+NKG2C+ clonotypes were among the top 10 CD8+ clonotypes and accounted for roughly 1.0-8% of CD8+ T cells. Those dominant clonotypes were again the most abundant among CD3+CD56-NKG2C+ cells in a handful of donors, at about 25-60.1%. It remained unclear whether the expanded NKG2C-expressing T cell clones were specific for HCMV antigens. All eight donors whose samples were sequenced were randomly selected healthy volunteers, three of them men and five women. To determine HCMV serostatus, a commercial ELISA kit was used to detect HCMV-specific IgG in serum. For six donors, bulk peripheral blood T-cell repertoires were additionally sequenced from unsorted PBMC. MIGEC handled demultiplexing of the reads and grouping by UMI, while MiTCR was used to assemble and quantify clonotypes. To exclude erroneous sequences, only TCR cDNA sequences supported by at least two reads were retained. The tcR package was used for downstream repertoire analysis, with clonotypes matched between fractions based on CDR3 nucleotide sequence plus V segment. VDJmatch was used to annotate antigen specificity against VDJdb, with one amino acid substitution in CDR3 allowed.

The clonotype comes from a woman between 18 and 29 years old in good health. The chain joins TRBV6-1 to TRBJ2-1, and TRBD2 aligns with 15 junction nucleotides. Material: PBMCs. The CDR3 protein sequence reads: CASRRWTSGGVHEQFF. The nucleotides are TGTGCCAGCAGACGGTGGACTAGCGGGGGGGTCCATGAGCAGTTCTTC.